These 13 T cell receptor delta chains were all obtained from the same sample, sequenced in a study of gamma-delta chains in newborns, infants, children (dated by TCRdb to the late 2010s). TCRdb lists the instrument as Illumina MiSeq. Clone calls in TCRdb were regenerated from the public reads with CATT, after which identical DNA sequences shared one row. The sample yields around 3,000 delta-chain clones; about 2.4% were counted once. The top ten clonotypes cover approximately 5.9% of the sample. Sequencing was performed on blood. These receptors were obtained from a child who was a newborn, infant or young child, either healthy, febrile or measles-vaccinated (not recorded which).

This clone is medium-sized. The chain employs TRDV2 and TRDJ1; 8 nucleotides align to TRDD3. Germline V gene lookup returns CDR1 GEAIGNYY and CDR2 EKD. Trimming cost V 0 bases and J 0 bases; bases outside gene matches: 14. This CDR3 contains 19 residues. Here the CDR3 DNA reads TGTGCCTGTGACACCGTTCCCGTACTGGGGGCTTCGTACACCGATAAACTCATCTTT. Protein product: CACDTVPVLGASYTDKLIF.

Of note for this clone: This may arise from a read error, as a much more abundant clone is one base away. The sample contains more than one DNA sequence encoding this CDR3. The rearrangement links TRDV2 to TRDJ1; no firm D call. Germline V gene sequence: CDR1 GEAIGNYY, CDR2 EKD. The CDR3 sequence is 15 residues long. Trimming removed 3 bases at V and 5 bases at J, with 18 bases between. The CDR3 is CACDPVLAPRDKLIF. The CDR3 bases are TGTGCCTGTGACCCCGTCTTGGCCCCTCGGGATAAACTCATCTTT.

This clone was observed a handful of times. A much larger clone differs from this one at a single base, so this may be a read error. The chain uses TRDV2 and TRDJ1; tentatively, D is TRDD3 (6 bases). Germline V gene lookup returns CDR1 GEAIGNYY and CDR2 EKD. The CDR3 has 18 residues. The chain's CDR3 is CACDTVGMSGSGTNKLIF. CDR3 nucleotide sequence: TGTGCCTGTGACACCGTGGGGATGAGTGGCTCGGGCACCAATAAACTCATCTTT.

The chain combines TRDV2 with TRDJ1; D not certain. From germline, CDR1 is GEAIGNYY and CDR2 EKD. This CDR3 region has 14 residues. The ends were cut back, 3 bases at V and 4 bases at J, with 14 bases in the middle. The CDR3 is CACDGIEDGDKLIF. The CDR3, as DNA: TGTGCCTGTGACGGCATTGAGGACGGCGATAAACTCATCTTT.

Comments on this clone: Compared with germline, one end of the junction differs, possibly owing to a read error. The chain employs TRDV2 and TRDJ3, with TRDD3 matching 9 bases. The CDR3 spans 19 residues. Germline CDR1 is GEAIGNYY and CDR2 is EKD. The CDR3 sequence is CACDLLGDSPRWDTRRMFF. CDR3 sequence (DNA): TGTGCCTGTGACCTGCTGGGGGATTCGCCTCGCTGGGACACCCGACGGATGTTTTTC.

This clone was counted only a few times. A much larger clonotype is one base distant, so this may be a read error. For the CDR3, the DNA is TGTGCCTGCGACTTACTGGGGGATGGCGATAAACTCACCTTT. It encodes CACDLLGDGDKLTF. J is TRDJ1 and V is TRDV2, with TRDD3 matching over 10 bases. The CDR3 runs to 14 residues. In germline, CDR1 is GEAIGNYY, CDR2 EKD.

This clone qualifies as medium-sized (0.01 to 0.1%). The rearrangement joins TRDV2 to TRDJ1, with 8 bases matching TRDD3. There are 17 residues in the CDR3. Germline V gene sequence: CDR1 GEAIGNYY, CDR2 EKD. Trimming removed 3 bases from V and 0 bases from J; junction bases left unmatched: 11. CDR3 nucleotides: TGTGCCTGTGACCCTGTACTGGGGGCCACCCACACCGATAAACTCATCTTT. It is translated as CACDPVLGATHTDKLIF.

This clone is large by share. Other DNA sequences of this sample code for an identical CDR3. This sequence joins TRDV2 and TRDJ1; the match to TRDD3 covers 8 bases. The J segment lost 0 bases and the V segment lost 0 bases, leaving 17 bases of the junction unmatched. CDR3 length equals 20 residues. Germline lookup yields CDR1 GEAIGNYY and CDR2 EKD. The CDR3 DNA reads TGTGCCTGTGACACCGTGAATCTTGGGGGATTAAAAGCGTACACCGATAAACTCATCTTT. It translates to CACDTVNLGGLKAYTDKLIF.

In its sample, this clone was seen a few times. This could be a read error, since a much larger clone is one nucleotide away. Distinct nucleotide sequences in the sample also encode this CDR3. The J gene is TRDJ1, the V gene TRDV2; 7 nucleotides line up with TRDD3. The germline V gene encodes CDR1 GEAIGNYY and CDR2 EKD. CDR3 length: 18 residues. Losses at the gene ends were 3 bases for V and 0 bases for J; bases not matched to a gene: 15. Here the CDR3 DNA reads TGTGCCTGTGACCACATGCTAATGGGGGACACGGACACCGATAAACTCATCTTT. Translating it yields CACDHMLMGDTDTDKLIF.

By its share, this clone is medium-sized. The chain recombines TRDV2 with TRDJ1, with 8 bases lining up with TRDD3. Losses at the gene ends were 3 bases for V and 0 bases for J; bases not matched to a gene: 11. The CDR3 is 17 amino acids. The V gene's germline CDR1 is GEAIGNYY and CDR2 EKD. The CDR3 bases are TGTGCCTGTGACCCCGTGGGGGATCCGGTCTACACCGATAAACTCATCTTT. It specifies CACDPVGDPVYTDKLIF.

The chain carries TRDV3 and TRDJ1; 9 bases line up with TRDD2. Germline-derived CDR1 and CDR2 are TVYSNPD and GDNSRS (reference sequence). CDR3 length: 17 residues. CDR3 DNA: TGTGCGGTTAAGGCCTTCCTACGTTGGGGGGCCTTCGATAAACTCATCTTT. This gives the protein CAVKAFLRWGAFDKLIF.

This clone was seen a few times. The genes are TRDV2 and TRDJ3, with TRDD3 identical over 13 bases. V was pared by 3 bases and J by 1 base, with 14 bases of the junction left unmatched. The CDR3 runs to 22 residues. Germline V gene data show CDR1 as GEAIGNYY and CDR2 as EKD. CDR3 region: CACDATGGYGSRSSWDTRQMFF. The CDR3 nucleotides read TGTGCCTGTGACGCTACTGGGGGATACGGGAGCCGAAGTTCCTGGGACACCCGACAGATGTTTTTC.

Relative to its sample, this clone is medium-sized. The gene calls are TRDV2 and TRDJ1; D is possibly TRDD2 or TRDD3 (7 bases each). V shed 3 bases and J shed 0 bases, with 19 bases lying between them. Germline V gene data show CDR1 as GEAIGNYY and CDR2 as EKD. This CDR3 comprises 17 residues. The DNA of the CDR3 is TGTGCCTGTGACCCCCTTCCTGGGGGTCAGTACACCGATAAACTCATCTTT. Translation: CACDPLPGGQYTDKLIF.